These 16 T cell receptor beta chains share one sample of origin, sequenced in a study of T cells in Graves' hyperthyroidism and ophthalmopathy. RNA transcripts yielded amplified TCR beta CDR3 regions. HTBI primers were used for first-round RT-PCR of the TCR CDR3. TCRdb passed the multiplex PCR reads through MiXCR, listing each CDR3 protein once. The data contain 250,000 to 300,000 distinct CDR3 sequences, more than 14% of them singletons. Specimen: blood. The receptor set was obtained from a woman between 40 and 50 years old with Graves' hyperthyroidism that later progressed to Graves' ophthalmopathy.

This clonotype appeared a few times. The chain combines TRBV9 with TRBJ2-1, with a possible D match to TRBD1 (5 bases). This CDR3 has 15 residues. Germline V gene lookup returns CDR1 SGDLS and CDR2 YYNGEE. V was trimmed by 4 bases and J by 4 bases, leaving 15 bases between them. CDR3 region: CASSPTRGNYNEQFF. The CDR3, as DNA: TGTGCCAGCAGCCCGACAAGGGGCAATTACAATGAGCAGTTCTTC.

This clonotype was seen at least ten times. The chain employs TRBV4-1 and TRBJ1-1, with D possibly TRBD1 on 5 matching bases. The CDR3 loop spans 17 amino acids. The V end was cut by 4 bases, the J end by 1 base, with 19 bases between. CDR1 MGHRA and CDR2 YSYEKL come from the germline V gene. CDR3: CASSPTVIRDPNTEAFF. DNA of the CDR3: TGCGCCAGCAGCCCAACTGTGATCAGGGACCCGAACACTGAAGCTTTCTTT.

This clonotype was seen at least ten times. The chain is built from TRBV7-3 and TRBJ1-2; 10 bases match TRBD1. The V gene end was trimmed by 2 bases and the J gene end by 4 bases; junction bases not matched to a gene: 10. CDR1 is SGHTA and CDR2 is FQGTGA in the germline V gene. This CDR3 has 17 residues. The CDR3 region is CASSLGYGTGEGYGYTF. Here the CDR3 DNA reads TGTGCCAGCAGCTTAGGTTATGGGACAGGGGAAGGCTATGGCTACACCTTC.

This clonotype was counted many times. The CDR3 region is CASSQAGGRNQPQHF. In DNA form, the CDR3 reads TGTGCCAGCAGTCAAGCAGGGGGCAGGAATCAGCCCCAGCATTTT. The chain combines TRBV12-3 or TRBV12-4 with TRBJ1-5; 8 bases are a match to TRBD1. The CDR3 is 15 residues long. Trimming cost V 5 bases and J 4 bases; bases outside gene matches: 7.

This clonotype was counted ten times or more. The CDR3 is CASRLEGERETQYF. The CDR3 nucleotides are TGTGCCAGCAGGCTGGAGGGGGAGAGAGAGACCCAGTACTTC. The rearrangement uses TRBV5-6 and TRBJ2-5; D tentatively fits TRBD1 or TRBD2 (6 bases each). Germline V gene sequence: CDR1 SGHDT, CDR2 YYEEEE. Trimming shortened V by 5 bases and J by 4 bases, and 15 bases separated the two germline ends. The CDR3 is 14 amino acids.

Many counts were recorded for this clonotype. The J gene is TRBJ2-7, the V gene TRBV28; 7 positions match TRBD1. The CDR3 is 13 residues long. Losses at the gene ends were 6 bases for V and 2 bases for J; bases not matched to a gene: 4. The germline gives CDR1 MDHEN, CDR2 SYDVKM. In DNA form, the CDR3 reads TGTGCCAGCAGATGGGACAGTACCTACGAGCAGTACTTC. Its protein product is CASRWDSTYEQYF.

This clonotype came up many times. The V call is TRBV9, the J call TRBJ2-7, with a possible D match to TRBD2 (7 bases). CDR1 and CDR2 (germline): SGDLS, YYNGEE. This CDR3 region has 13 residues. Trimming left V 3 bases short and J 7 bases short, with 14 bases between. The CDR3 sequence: CASSGGGAGEQYF. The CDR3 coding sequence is TGTGCCAGCAGCGGAGGGGGGGCCGGAGAGCAGTACTTC.

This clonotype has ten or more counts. The CDR3 sequence: CASSYSGTVSNYGYTF. The DNA for the CDR3 is TGTGCCAGCAGTTACTCCGGGACAGTTTCGAACTATGGCTACACCTTC. The chain carries TRBV6-5 and TRBJ1-2, with 7 bases identical to TRBD1. The CDR3 loop spans 16 amino acids. The germline gives CDR1 MNHEY, CDR2 SVGAGI. Losses at the gene ends were 0 bases for V and 2 bases for J; bases not matched to a gene: 6.

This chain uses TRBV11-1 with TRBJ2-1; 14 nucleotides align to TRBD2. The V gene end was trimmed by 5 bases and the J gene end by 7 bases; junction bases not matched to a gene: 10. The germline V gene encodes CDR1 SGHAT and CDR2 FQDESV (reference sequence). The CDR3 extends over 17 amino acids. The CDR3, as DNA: TGTGCCAGCAGCCTGAGCGGGACTAGCGGGAGTGGGAATGAGCAGTTCTTC. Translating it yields CASSLSGTSGSGNEQFF.

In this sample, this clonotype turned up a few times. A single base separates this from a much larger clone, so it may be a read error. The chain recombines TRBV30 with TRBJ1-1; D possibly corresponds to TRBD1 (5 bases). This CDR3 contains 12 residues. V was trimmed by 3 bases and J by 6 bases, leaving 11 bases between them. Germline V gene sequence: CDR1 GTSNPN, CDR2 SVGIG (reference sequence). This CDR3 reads CAWRGLKAEAFF. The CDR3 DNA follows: TGTGCCTGGAGGGGACTCAAGGCTGAAGCTTTCTTT.

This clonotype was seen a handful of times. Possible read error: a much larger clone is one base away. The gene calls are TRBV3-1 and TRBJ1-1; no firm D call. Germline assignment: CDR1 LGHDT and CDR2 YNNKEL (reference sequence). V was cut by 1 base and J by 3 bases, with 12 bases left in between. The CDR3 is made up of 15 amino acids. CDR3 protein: CASSQGLAGDTEAFF. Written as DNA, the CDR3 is TGTGCCAGCAGCCAAGGGCTGGCGGGAGACACTGAAGCTTTCTTT.

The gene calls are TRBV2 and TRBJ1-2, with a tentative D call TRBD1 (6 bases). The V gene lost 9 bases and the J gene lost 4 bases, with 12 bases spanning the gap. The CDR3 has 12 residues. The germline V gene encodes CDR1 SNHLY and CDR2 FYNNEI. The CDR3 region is CARKDRIYGYTF. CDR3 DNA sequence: TGTGCCAGGAAGGACAGAATCTATGGCTACACCTTC. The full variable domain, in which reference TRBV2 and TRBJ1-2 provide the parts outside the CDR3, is EPEVTQTPSHQVTQMGQEVILRCVPISNHLYFYWYRQILGQKVEFLVSFYNNEISEKSEIFDDQFSVERPDGSNFTLKIRSTKLEDSAMYFCARKDRIYGYTFGSGTRLTVV.

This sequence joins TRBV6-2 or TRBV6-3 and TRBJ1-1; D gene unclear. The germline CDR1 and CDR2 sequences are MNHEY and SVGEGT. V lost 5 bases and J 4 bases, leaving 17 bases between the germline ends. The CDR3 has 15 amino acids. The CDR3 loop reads CASSIRPGRLTEAFF. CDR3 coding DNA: TGTGCCAGCAGTATCCGACCGGGAAGACTCACTGAAGCTTTCTTT.

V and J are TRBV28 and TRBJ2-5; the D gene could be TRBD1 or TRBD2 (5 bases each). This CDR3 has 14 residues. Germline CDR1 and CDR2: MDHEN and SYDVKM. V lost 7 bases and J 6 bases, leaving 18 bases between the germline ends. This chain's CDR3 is CASTPWGSGKTQYF. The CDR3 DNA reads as TGTGCCAGCACCCCGTGGGGCTCCGGGAAGACCCAGTACTTC. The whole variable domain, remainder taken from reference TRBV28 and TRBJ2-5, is DVKVTQSSRYLVKRTGEKVFLECVQDMDHENMFWYRQDPGLGLRLIYFSYDVKMKEKGDIPEGYSVSREKKERFSLILESASTNQTSMYLCASTPWGSGKTQYFGPGTRLLVL.

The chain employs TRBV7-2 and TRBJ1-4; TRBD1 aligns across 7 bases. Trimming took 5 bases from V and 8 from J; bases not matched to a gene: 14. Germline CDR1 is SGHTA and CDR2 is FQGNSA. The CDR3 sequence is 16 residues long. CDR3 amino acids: CASSKGPTGRGEKLFF. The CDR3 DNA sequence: TGTGCCAGCAGCAAGGGACCGACAGGGCGCGGCGAAAAACTGTTTTTT.

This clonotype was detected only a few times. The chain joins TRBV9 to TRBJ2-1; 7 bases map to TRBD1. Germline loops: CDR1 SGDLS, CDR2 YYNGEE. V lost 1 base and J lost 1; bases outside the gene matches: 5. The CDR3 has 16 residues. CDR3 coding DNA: TGTGCCAGCAGCGTAACGGGACAGTCTTCCTACAATGAGCAGTTCTTC. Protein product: CASSVTGQSSYNEQFF.